This T cell receptor beta chain was sequenced during a study of T cell responses to AZD1222 COVID-19 vaccine. Regarding this clone: The sample has other DNA sequences that encode this CDR3 too.

The CDR3 covers 13 residues. V lost 5 bases, J lost 4 bases, and 12 bases lay in between. The germline V gene encodes CDR1 MNHEY and CDR2 SMNVEV (reference sequence). Assay used: immunoSEQ multiplex PCR; TCRdb lists only in-frame clones, some missing. The table records about 140,000 clones, 80% to 95% of them present only once. This receptor was obtained from an adult in good health. This chain links TRBV27 with TRBJ2-7, with D hard to call. This material consisted of peripheral blood, taken on day 0 of AZD1222 vaccination. The CDR3 is CASSPRARYEQYF. The CDR3 nucleotides read TGTGCCAGCAGTCCCCGGGCCCGTTACGAGCAGTACTTC.